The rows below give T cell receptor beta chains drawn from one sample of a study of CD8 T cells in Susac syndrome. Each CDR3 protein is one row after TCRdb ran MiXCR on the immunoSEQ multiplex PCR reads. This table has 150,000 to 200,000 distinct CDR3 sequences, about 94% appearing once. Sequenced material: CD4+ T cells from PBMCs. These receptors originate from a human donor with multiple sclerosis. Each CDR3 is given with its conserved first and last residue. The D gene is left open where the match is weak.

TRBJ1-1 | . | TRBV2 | CASSLTGTVEAFF | TGTGCCAGCAGCCTCACCGGGACGGTTGAAGCTTTCTTT
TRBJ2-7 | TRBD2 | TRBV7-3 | CASSLRGGLAYEQYF | TGTGCCAGCAGCTTAAGAGGCGGACTAGCTTACGAGCAGTACTTC
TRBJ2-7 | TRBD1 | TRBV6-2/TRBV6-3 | CASRRTGGVYEQYF | TGTGCCAGCAGACGGACAGGGGGGGTCTACGAGCAGTACTTC
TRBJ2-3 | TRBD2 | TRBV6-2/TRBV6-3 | CASSRRGGTSGRTDTQYF | TGTGCCAGCAGTCGCCGAGGTGGGACTAGCGGCCGCACAGATACGCAGTATTTT
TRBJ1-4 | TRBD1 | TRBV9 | CASSAQQGAREKLFF | TGTGCCAGCAGCGCCCAACAGGGGGCTCGTGAAAAACTGTTTTTT
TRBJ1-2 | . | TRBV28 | CASSFQDYGYTF | TGTGCCAGCAGTTTTCAAGACTATGGCTACACCTTC
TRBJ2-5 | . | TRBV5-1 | CASSLNPGGETQYF | TGCGCCAGCAGCTTGAACCCAGGGGGGGAGACCCAGTACTTC
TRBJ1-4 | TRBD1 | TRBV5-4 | CASSARQGSGEKLFF | TGTGCCAGCAGCGCCCGACAGGGCAGCGGGGAAAAACTGTTTTTT
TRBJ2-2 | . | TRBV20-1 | CSARDDIITNTGELFF | TGCAGTGCTAGAGACGATATAATAACGAACACCGGGGAGCTGTTTTTT
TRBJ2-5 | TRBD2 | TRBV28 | CASSPPYGGRMVGTQYF | TGTGCCAGCAGTCCGCCTTACGGCGGGAGGATGGTAGGGACCCAGTACTTC